The 18 T cell receptor beta chains below were found in one sample sequenced in a study of shared clonotypes between healthy human individuals (dated by TCRdb to the early 2020s). Library prep was done by the immunoSEQ multiplex PCR assay. TCRdb stores this immuneACCESS table with in-frame sequences only. Part of the clones is absent; in the studies checked, under half of the shortfall reflects unresolved V genes, and no reason is known for the rest. Present in this sample are about 490,000 clones, over 75% of which were seen just once. The biggest ten clones account for 10% to 15% of the sample. Source material: PBMCs. Receptors were obtained from a woman in her thirties or forties in good health. Some clones in this sample may be carry-over from other donors' samples.

This chain joins TRBV6-5 and TRBJ2-5; 7 bases line up with TRBD1. Germline lookup yields CDR1 MNHEY and CDR2 SVGAGI. V was pared by 2 bases and J by 6 bases, with 9 bases of the junction left unmatched. The CDR3 runs 15 residues. In DNA form, the CDR3 reads TGTGCCAGCAGTTACGCCTCGACAGGGCTAAAGACCCAGTACTTC. This sequence encodes CASSYASTGLKTQYF.

This clone has only a few counts. This sequence joins TRBV12-5 and TRBJ1-1; D is undetermined. The CDR3 runs 13 residues. Germline-derived CDR1 and CDR2 are LGHNT and FRNRAP. V was shortened by 1 base and J by 4 bases, with 7 bases between the two germline ends. CDR3 sequence: CASGLGVRTEAFF. In DNA, the CDR3 is TGTGCTAGTGGTTTGGGGGTTCGCACTGAAGCTTTCTTT.

In its sample, this clone was seen a few times. The genes are TRBV5-1 and TRBJ2-5; TRBD2 matches 9 bases. CDR1 and CDR2 (germline): SGHRS, YFSETQ. The V and J ends lost 0 bases and 5 bases, in that order; junction bases with no gene match: 8. CDR3 length equals 16 residues. The CDR3 DNA follows: TGCGCCAGCAGCTTGGAGGGCGGGAGGGCTTTTGAGACCCAGTACTTC. Its protein product is CASSLEGGRAFETQYF.

To note about this clone: With only one base between it and a far larger clone, this is likely a read error. The chain links TRBV7-3 to TRBJ1-5, with 10 bases matching TRBD1. CDR3 size: 15 residues. After removal of 4 bases from V and 11 bases from J, the junction contained 11 bases not matched to a gene. The germline V gene encodes CDR1 SGHTA and CDR2 FQGTGA. The chain's CDR3 is CASSSNGGQGQTQHF. The CDR3 DNA reads TGTGCCAGCAGCTCCAACGGGGGACAGGGGCAGACCCAGCATTTT.

The chain uses TRBV7-9 and TRBJ2-3, with D maybe TRBD1 (6 bases). The CDR3 totals 17 residues. V was trimmed by 4 bases and J by 3 bases, leaving 20 bases between them. CDR1 and CDR2 from the germline V gene are SEHNR and FQNEAQ (reference sequence). The CDR3 DNA reads TGTGCCAGCAGCTCCGGAGGTCACAGGGTTGGGACAGATACGCAGTATTTT. This gives the protein CASSSGGHRVGTDTQYF.

The chain has TRBV7-3 and TRBJ2-1, with D unresolved. The germline gives CDR1 SGHTA, CDR2 FQGTGA. Trimming left V 5 bases short and J 6 bases short, with 11 bases between. This CDR3 has 13 residues. CDR3 coding DNA: TGTGCCAGCAGCCCATCGATGGGCAATGAGCAGTTCTTC. Amino acid sequence: CASSPSMGNEQFF.

V usage is TRBV21-1 and J usage is TRBJ1-5; the table names TRBD1, a call not compared with the DNA. TRBV21-1 is shown as a pseudogene. This CDR3 region has 16 residues. CDR3 bases: TGTGCCAGCAGCATGAAGGGGGCTCGTAGCAATCAGCCCCAGCATTTT. This gives the protein CASSMKGARSNQPQHF.

Regarding this clone: Other DNA sequences in the same sample also yield this CDR3. CDR3 bases: TGTGCCAGCAGTGAATATGGAGAGACCCAGTACTTC. It specifies CASSEYGETQYF. The V gene is TRBV2, the J gene TRBJ2-5; D call uncertain. The CDR3 spans 12 residues. Germline-derived CDR1 and CDR2 are SNHLY and FYNNEI. V lost 2 bases and J 4 bases, leaving 5 bases between the germline ends. Looking up the rest from reference TRBV2 and TRBJ2-5 gives the full variable domain: EPEVTQTPSHQVTQMGQEVILRCVPISNHLYFYWYRQILGQKVEFLVSFYNNEISEKSEIFDDQFSVERPDGSNFTLKIRSTKLEDSAMYFCASSEYGETQYFGPGTRLLVL.

This chain connects TRBV5-1 to TRBJ2-1; D ambiguous. Germline CDR1 and CDR2: SGHRS and YFSETQ. Trimming removed 0 bases at V and 1 base at J, with 8 bases between. This CDR3 has 15 residues. The CDR3 DNA sequence: TGCGCCAGCAGCTTGGCCCCGGAGTCCTACAATGAGCAGTTCTTC. Its protein product is CASSLAPESYNEQFF.

CDR3 protein: CASSPLAGAYEQYF. The CDR3 region has the DNA TGTGCCAGCAGCCCCCTAGCGGGAGCCTACGAGCAGTACTTC. This sequence joins TRBV7-9 and TRBJ2-7; TRBD2 agrees at 10 bases. The germline gives CDR1 SEHNR, CDR2 FQNEAQ (reference sequence). There are 14 residues in the CDR3. V trimming: 5 bases; J trimming: 2 bases; junction bases outside the gene matches: 3.

This rearrangement joins TRBV10-3 to TRBJ2-1; no definite D call. V dropped 4 bases and J dropped 6 bases, with 13 bases sitting between them. This CDR3 comprises 14 residues. Germline loops: CDR1 ENHRY, CDR2 SYGVKD. For the CDR3, the DNA is TGTGCCATCAGTGCCCCGCGAGCCGGCAATGAGCAGTTCTTC. This encodes CAISAPRAGNEQFF.

This clone was seen a handful of times. This sequence may be a read error, since a much larger clone differs from it by one base. The sample contains more than one DNA sequence encoding this CDR3. This rearrangement joins TRBV5-5 to TRBJ1-5; D remains ambiguous. Germline V gene data show CDR1 as SGHKS and CDR2 as YYEKEE (reference sequence). This CDR3 has 14 residues. V lost 4 bases, J lost 5 bases, and 13 bases lay in between. The CDR3 DNA reads as TGTGCCAGCAGCCTAAGGACGGAACATCAGCCCCAGCATTTT. It yields the protein CASSLRTEHQPQHF. Full variable domain (missing parts from reference TRBV5-5 and TRBJ1-5): DAGVTQSPTHLIKTRGQQVTLRCSPISGHKSVSWYQQVLGQGPQFIFQYYEKEERGRGNFPDRFSARQFPNYSSELNVNALLLGDSALYLCASSLRTEHQPQHFGDGTRLSIL.

Notes on this clone: A read error is the likely source, as a far larger clone sits one nucleotide away. This specimen includes other DNA sequences encoding the same CDR3. CDR3 region: CASSRPGQGWGEQFF. The CDR3, as DNA: TGTGCCAGCAGCCGTCCGGGGCAGGGGTGGGGCGAGCAGTTCTTC. The rearrangement uses TRBV5-6 and TRBJ2-1, with a possible D match to TRBD1 (6 bases). The germline V gene encodes CDR1 SGHDT and CDR2 YYEEEE. The V and J ends lost 4 bases and 10 bases respectively, with 21 bases between them. This CDR3 has 15 residues.

J is TRBJ2-7 and V is TRBV19; 7 bases agree with TRBD2. J was trimmed by 6 bases and V by 3 bases; bases with no gene match: 8. The CDR3 is made up of 14 amino acids. Germline CDR1 and CDR2: LNHDA and SQIVND (reference sequence). Here the CDR3 reads CASSMGGSWSEQYF. CDR3 DNA: TGTGCCAGTAGTATGGGCGGGAGCTGGTCCGAGCAGTACTTC.

The V gene is TRBV5-1, the J gene TRBJ2-1, with 16 bases lining up with TRBD2. V shed 3 bases, J shed 7 bases, and the junction held 10 bases outside the gene matches. The germline CDR1 and CDR2 sequences are SGHRS and YFSETQ. CDR3 length equals 18 residues. The CDR3 is CASSSGLAGGPVGNEQFF. In nucleotides, the CDR3 is TGCGCCAGCAGCTCGGGACTAGCGGGAGGGCCAGTTGGGAATGAGCAGTTCTTC.

The chain couples TRBV10-3 to TRBJ1-1, with TRBD1 as a possible D gene (5 bases). V lost 9 bases, J lost 0 bases, and 8 bases lay in between. The CDR3 covers 12 residues. Looked up from germline, CDR1 is ENHRY and CDR2 is SYGVKD. The CDR3 coding sequence is TGTGCCATTAGGGGCGTGAACACTGAAGCTTTCTTT. Amino acid sequence: CAIRGVNTEAFF.

The chain combines TRBV4-3 with TRBJ2-7; no definite D call. This CDR3 has 16 residues. V lost 0 bases and J 1 base, leaving 13 bases between the germline ends. Germline V lookup: CDR1 LGHNA, CDR2 YSLEER. Written as DNA, the CDR3 is TGCGCCAGCAGCCAAGAGCTATTACTGGGGTCCTACGAGCAGTACTTC. It is translated as CASSQELLLGSYEQYF.

The sample holds a few counts of this clone. The chain joins TRBV6-6 to TRBJ1-4; 9 bases align to TRBD1. The V segment lost 4 bases and the J segment 10 bases; nucleotides outside the gene matches: 1. CDR1 and CDR2 (germline): MNHNY, SVGAGI (reference sequence). CDR3 length equals 12 residues. CDR3 in DNA: TGTGCCAGCAGTTGGGACAGGGTAAAACTGTTTTTT. As protein: CASSWDRVKLFF.